Here is one TCR beta chain with its context. V was shortened by 8 bases and J by 3 bases, with 13 bases between the two germline ends. This CDR3 is 14 amino acids long. Germline V CDR1 and CDR2: MNHEY, SVGAGI. The data were obtained in a study of blood T cell repertoires in COVID-19. For the study at large: Researchers got acute and convalescent COVID-19 samples from the United States, Italy and Spain. PBMCs, B-cell-depleted T cells, or T cells provided the cDNA or gDNA that made up the material.

Authors' analysis steps: Amplifying reference gene primers gave estimates of nucleated cell counts. Profiled with immunoSEQ multiplex PCR; TCRdb holds only in-frame clones, not every one. The V and J calls and the clone size are those of that table, but D and trimming were determined from the DNA. The table lists under 200,000 clones, over 65% of them singletons. The chain carries TRBV6-5 and TRBJ2-2, with D tentatively TRBD1 (5 bases). The sequencing input was peripheral blood. This sequence originates from a man aged 60-69 years with acute or convalescent COVID-19. The CDR3 nucleotides read TGTGCCAGCGGACGAACCAGGGACACCGGGGAGCTGTTTTTT. As protein: CASGRTRDTGELFF.